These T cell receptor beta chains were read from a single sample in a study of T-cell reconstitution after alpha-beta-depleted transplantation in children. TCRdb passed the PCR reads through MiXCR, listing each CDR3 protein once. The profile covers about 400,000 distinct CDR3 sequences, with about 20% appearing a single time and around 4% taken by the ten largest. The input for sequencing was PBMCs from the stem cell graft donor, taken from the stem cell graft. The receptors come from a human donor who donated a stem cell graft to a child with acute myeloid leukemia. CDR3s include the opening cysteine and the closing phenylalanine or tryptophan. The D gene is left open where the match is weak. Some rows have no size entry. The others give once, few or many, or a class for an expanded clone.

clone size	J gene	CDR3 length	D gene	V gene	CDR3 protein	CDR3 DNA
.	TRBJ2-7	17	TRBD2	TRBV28	CASSQYGTSGHPYEQYF	TGTGCCAGCAGTCAATATGGGACTAGCGGGCACCCCTACGAGCAGTACTTC
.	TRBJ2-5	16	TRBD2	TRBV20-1	CSASAGVLAGEETQYF	TGCAGTGCCTCCGCCGGGGTCCTAGCGGGAGAGGAGACCCAGTACTTC
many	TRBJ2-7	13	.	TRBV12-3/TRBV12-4	CASSFRESYEQYF	TGTGCCAGCAGTTTTAGAGAATCCTACGAGCAGTACTTC
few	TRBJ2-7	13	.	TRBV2	CASSVKVAYEQYF	TGTGCCAGCAGTGTCAAAGTAGCCTACGAGCAGTACTTC
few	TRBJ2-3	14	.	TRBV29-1	CSVLPGAAADTQYF	TGCAGCGTCCTCCCGGGGGCAGCGGCAGATACGCAGTATTTT
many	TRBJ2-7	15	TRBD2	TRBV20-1	CSATEGLAGGLEQYF	TGCAGTGCCACCGAGGGACTAGCGGGAGGTCTGGAGCAGTACTTC
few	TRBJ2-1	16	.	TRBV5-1	CASSFGGGPDYNEQFF	TGCGCCAGCAGCTTTGGCGGGGGCCCCGATTACAATGAGCAGTTCTTC
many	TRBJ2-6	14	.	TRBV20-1	CSARQGSGANVLTF	TGCAGTGCTAGACAAGGCTCTGGGGCCAACGTCCTGACTTTC
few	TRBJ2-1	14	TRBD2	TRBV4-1	CASSQEGLVYEQFF	TGCGCCAGCAGCCAAGAAGGACTAGTCTATGAGCAGTTCTTC
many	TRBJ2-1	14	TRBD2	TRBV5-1	CASSPGTSLNEQFF	TGCGCCAGCAGTCCCGGGACTAGCCTTAATGAGCAGTTCTTC
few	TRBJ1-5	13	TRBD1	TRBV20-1	CSAVQGGNQPQHF	TGCAGTGCAGTACAGGGGGGCAATCAGCCCCAGCATTTT
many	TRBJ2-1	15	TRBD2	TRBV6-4	CASSVDGRRYNEQFF	TGTGCCAGCAGTGTAGACGGGAGGAGATACAATGAGCAGTTCTTC
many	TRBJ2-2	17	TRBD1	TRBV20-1	CSAREPFRQGWTGELFF	TGCAGTGCTAGAGAACCCTTCCGACAGGGGTGGACCGGGGAGCTGTTTTTT
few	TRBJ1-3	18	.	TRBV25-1	CASSESRSRSYSGNTIYF	TGTGCCAGCAGTGAATCTCGGTCGCGCTCATACTCTGGAAACACCATATATTTT
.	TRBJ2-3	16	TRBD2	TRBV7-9	CASSLGLAANTDTQYF	TGTGCCAGCAGCTTAGGCCTAGCGGCTAACACAGATACGCAGTATTTT
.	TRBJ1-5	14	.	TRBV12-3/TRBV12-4	CASSFGLVNQPQHF	TGTGCCAGCAGCTTCGGACTGGTCAATCAGCCCCAGCATTTT
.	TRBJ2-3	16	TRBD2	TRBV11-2	CASSLVRSGSANTQYF	TGTGCCAGCAGCTTAGTACGAAGCGGGAGTGCGAATACGCAGTATTTT
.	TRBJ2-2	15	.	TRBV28	CASSLYGGGHGELFF	TGTGCCAGCAGTTTATACGGGGGAGGCCACGGGGAGCTGTTTTTT
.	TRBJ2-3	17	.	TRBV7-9	CASSLYGGYGMGDTQYF	TGTGCCAGCAGCTTATATGGGGGTTATGGCATGGGAGATACGCAGTATTTT
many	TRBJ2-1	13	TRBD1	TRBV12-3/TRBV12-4	CASRDSEYNEQFF	TGTGCCAGCCGGGACAGCGAGTACAATGAGCAGTTCTTC
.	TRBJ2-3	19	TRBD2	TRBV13	CASSLVPKILAGTTDTQYF	TGTGCCAGCAGCTTAGTTCCCAAAATACTAGCGGGCACCACAGATACGCAGTATTTT
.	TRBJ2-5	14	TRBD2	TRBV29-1	CSVERAGVEETQYF	TGCAGCGTGGAGAGAGCGGGAGTTGAAGAGACCCAGTACTTC
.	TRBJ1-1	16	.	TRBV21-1	CASSLEKQGVGTEAFF	TGTGCCAGCAGCTTGGAGAAACAGGGTGTGGGTACTGAAGCTTTCTTT
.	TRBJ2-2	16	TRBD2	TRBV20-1	CSAPTSGRADTGELFF	TGCAGTGCCCCCACTAGCGGGAGGGCCGACACCGGGGAGCTGTTTTTT
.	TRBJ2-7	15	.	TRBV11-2	CASSLAGYLRAEQYF	TGTGCCAGCAGCTTGGCCGGCTACCTACGAGCGGAGCAGTACTTC
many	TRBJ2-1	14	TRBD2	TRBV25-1	CASSVLAGAGEQFF	TGTGCCAGCAGTGTACTAGCGGGAGCGGGGGAGCAGTTCTTC
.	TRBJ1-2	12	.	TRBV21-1	CASSMNNYGYTF	TGTGCCAGCAGCATGAATAACTATGGCTACACCTTC
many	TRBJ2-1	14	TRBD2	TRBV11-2	CASSPSGIDNEQFF	TGTGCCAGCAGCCCTAGCGGGATCGACAATGAGCAGTTCTTC
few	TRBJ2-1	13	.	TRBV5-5	CASSLALVNEQFF	TGTGCCAGCAGCTTGGCACTCGTGAATGAGCAGTTCTTC
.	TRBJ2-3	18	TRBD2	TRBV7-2	CASSFGLAGGGFTDTQYF	TGTGCCAGCAGCTTCGGGCTAGCGGGTGGGGGATTCACAGATACGCAGTATTTT
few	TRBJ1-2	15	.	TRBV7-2	CASSLSAGVVYGYTF	TGTGCCAGCAGCTTATCGGCGGGGGTGGTCTATGGCTACACCTTC
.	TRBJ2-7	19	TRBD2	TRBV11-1	CASSPALTSARERIYEQYF	TGTGCCAGCAGCCCTGCCCTGACTAGCGCAAGGGAGAGGATCTACGAGCAGTACTTC
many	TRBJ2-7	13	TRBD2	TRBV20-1	CSALTSGISEQYF	TGCAGTGCGCTGACTAGCGGGATCAGCGAGCAGTACTTC
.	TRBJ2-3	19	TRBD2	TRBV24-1	CATSDLGLAGGPSTDTQYF	TGTGCCACCAGTGATTTGGGGCTAGCGGGAGGACCAAGCACAGATACGCAGTATTTT
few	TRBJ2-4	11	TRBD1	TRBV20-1	CSARRTGLQYF	TGCAGTGCTAGAAGGACAGGGCTTCAGTACTTC
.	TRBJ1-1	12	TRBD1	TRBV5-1	CASQGARPEAFF	TGCGCCAGTCAGGGGGCTAGGCCTGAAGCTTTCTTT
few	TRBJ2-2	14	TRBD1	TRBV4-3	CASSQGQVPGELFF	TGCGCCAGCAGCCAGGGACAGGTTCCCGGGGAGCTGTTTTTT
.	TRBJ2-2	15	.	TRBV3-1	CASSLGALGTGELFF	TGTGCCAGCAGCCTAGGGGCGCTGGGCACCGGGGAGCTGTTTTTT
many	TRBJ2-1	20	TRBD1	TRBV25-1	CASSDVGKDRGHSSYNEQFF	TGTGCCAGCAGTGACGTCGGTAAGGACAGGGGCCACAGCTCCTACAATGAGCAGTTCTTC
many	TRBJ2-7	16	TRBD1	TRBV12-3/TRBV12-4	CASSLNTGGASYEQYF	TGTGCCAGCAGCCTAAACACAGGGGGCGCTTCCTACGAGCAGTACTTC
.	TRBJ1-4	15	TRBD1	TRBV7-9	CASSLGRQGGEKLFF	TGTGCCAGCAGCTTAGGTCGACAGGGTGGGGAAAAACTGTTTTTT
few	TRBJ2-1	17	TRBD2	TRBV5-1	CASSLILAGGSGNEQFF	TGCGCCAGCAGCCTCATATTAGCGGGAGGGAGCGGCAATGAGCAGTTCTTC
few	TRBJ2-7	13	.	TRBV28	CASSRGYLYEQYF	TGTGCCAGCAGTCGAGGTTACCTCTACGAGCAGTACTTC
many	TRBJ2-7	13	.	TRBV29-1	CSGSGGSGDEQYF	TGCAGCGGCTCAGGGGGGTCCGGAGACGAGCAGTACTTC
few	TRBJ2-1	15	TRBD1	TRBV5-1	CASNQWDRGFNEQFF	TGCGCCAGCAACCAGTGGGACAGGGGGTTCAATGAGCAGTTCTTC
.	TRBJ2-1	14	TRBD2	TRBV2	CASHLAGDNNEQFF	TGTGCCAGCCATCTAGCGGGAGATAACAATGAGCAGTTCTTC
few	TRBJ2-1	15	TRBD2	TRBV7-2	CASSLLAGDKNEQFF	TGTGCCAGCAGCTTATTAGCGGGAGATAAGAATGAGCAGTTCTTC
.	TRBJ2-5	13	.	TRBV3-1	CASSLFEGETQYF	TGTGCCAGCAGCCTATTCGAGGGGGAGACCCAGTACTTC
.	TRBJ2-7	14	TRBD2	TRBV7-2	CASSQLAGVREQYF	TGTGCCAGCAGCCAACTAGCGGGAGTCCGGGAGCAGTACTTC
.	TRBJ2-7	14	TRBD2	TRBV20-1	CSATTGTSAYEQYF	TGCAGTGCAACCACCGGGACTAGCGCCTACGAGCAGTACTTC